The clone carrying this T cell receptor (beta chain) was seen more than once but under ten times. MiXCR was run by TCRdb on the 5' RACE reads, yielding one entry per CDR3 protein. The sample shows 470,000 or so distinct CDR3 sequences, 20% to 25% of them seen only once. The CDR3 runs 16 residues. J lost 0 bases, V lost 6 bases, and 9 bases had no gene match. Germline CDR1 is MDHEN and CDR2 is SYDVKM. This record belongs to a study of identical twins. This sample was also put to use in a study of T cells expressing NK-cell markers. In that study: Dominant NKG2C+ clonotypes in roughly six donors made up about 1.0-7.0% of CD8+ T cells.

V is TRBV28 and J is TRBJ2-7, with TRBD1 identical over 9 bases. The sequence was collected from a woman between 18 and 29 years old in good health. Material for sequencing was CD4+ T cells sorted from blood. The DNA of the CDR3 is TGTGCCAGCAGACGACTTCCGGGACAGGGCTCCTACGAGCAGTACTTC. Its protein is CASRRLPGQGSYEQYF.